This TCR beta chain was recovered during a study of cytomegalovirus exposure and HLA in healthy donors. In its sample, this clone was seen a few times. Its specificity is not known. Primers: 60 Vbeta forward and 13 Jbeta reverse. Libraries were prepared by immunoSEQ multiplex PCR; TCRdb keeps only in-frame clonotypes and omits some of them. The data show approximately 91,000 clones, less than 70% seen once. Study outcomes and limitations: TCR sequences were mostly rare, though some public TCRs occurred in many donors.

The CDR3 is made up of 15 amino acids. Unmatched junction bases numbered 8, after V lost 6 bases and J lost 1 base. V gene TRBV6-7 combines with J gene TRBJ2-7; 8 positions match TRBD1. TRBV6-7 is designated an ORF whose function remains uncertain. The TCR originated in a female donor in good health and CMV-seronegative. Sequencing was carried out using PBMCs. The CDR3 DNA follows: TGTGCCAGCAGCCCCGCGGACAGGGAGTCCTACGAGCAGTACTTC. This codes for CASSPADRESYEQYF.